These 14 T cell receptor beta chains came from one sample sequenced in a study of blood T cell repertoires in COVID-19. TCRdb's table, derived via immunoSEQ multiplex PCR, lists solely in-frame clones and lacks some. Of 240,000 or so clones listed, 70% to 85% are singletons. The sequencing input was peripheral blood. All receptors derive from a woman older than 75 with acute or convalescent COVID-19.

CDR3 nucleotides: TGTGCCAGCAGCCCTACTAGAGTCCAAGAGACCCAGTACTTC. It encodes CASSPTRVQETQYF. The genes are TRBV14 and TRBJ2-5; weak D call: TRBD2 (5 bases). The germline V gene encodes CDR1 SGHDN and CDR2 FVKESK. The length of the CDR3 is 14 residues. V dropped 4 bases and J dropped 1 base, with 10 bases sitting between them.

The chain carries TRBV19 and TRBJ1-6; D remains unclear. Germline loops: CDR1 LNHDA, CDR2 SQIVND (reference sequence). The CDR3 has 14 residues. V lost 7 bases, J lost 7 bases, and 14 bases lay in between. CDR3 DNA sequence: TGTGCCAGTAACCCAACACAGCGGAATTCACCCCTCCACTTT. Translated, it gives CASNPTQRNSPLHF. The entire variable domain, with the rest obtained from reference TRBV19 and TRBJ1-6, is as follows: DGGITQSPKYLFRKEGQNVTLSCEQNLNHDAMYWYRQDPGQGLRLIYYSQIVNDFQKGDIAEGYSVSREKKESFPLTVTSAQKNPTAFYLCASNPTQRNSPLHFGNGTRLTVT.

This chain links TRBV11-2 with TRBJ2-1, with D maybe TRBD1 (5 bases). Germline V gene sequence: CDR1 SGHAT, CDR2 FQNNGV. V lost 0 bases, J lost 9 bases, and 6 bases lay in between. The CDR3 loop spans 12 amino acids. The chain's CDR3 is CASSLDGAEQFF. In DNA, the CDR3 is TGTGCCAGCAGCTTAGATGGGGCTGAGCAGTTCTTC.

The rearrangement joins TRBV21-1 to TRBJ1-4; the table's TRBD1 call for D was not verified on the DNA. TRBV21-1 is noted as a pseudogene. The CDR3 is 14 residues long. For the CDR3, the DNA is TGTGCCAGCAGCAACCAGGGCCAGAATGAAAAACTGTTTTTT. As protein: CASSNQGQNEKLFF.

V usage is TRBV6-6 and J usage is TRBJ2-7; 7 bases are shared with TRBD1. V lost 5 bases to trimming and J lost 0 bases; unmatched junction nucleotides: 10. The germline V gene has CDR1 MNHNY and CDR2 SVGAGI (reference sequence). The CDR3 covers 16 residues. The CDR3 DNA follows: TGTGCCAGCAGTCCCAGCGGACAGGATTTCTCCTACGAGCAGTACTTC. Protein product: CASSPSGQDFSYEQYF.

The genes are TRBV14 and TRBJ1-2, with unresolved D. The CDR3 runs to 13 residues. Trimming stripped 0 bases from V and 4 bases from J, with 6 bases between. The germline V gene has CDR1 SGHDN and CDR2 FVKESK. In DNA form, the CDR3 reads TGTGCCAGCAGCCAAGACTCGGTCTATGGCTACACCTTC. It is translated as CASSQDSVYGYTF.

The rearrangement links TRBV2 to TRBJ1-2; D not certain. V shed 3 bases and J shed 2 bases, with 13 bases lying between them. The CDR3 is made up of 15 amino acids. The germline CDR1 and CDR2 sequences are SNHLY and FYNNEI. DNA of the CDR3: TGTGCCAGCAGTGAGGATAACGAGAGGAACTATGGCTACACCTTC. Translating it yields CASSEDNERNYGYTF.

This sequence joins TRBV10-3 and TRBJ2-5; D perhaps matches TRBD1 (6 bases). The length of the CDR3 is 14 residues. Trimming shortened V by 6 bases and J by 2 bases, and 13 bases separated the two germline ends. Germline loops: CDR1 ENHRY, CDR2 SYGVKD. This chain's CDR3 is CAISERQEQETQYF. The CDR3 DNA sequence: TGTGCCATCAGCGAAAGACAGGAGCAAGAGACCCAGTACTTC.

The CDR3 DNA reads TGTGCCAGCAGCCGGGGGGGAAGCTCCTACAATGAGCAGTTCTTC. Residues: CASSRGGSSYNEQFF. The rearrangement links TRBV28 to TRBJ2-1, with 8 positions matching TRBD2. CDR3 length: 15 amino acids. Per the germline V gene, CDR1 is MDHEN and CDR2 is SYDVKM. With V trimmed by 6 bases and J by 0 bases, 4 bases remained unmatched.

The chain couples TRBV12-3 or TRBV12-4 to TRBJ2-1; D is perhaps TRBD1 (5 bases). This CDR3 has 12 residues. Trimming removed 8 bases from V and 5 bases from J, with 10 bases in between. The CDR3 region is CASGAPNNEQFF. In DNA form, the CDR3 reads TGTGCCAGCGGGGCTCCTAACAATGAGCAGTTCTTC.

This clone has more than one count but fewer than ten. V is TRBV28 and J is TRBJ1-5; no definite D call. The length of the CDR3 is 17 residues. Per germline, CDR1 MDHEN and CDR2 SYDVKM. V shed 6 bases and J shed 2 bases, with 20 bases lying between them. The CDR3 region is CASSLMAGLRGNQPQHF. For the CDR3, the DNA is TGTGCCAGCAGCCTTATGGCGGGGTTGAGGGGCAATCAGCCCCAGCATTTT.

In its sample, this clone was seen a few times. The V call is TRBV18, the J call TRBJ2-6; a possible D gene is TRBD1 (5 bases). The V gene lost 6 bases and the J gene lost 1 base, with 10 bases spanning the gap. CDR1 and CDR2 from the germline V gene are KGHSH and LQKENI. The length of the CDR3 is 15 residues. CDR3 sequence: CASSQQASGANVLTF. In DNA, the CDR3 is TGTGCCAGCTCGCAACAGGCTTCTGGGGCCAACGTCCTGACTTTC.

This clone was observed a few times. CDR3 DNA: TGTGCCAGCAGTATGCGCTGGGGAGGGGGGGTCTACGAGCAGTACTTC. As protein: CASSMRWGGGVYEQYF. The rearrangement uses TRBV27 and TRBJ2-7, with a possible D match to TRBD2 (7 bases). In germline, CDR1 is MNHEY, CDR2 SMNVEV (reference sequence). This CDR3 has 16 residues. V lost 5 bases and J 3 bases, leaving 20 bases between the germline ends.

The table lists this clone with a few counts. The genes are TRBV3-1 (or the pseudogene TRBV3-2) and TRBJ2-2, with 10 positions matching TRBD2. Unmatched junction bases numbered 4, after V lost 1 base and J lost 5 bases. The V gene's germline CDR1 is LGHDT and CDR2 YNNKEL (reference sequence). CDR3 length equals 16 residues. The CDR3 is CASSQVGLAYTGELFF. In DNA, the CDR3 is TGTGCCAGCAGCCAAGTGGGACTAGCGTATACCGGGGAGCTGTTTTTT.